This T cell receptor beta chain was sequenced for a study of blood T cell repertoires in COVID-19. Study as a whole: Italy, Spain and the United States were the sources of the convalescent and acute COVID-19 samples. PBMCs, B-cell-depleted T cells, or T cells provided the cDNA or gDNA that made up the material.

As handled by the study authors: Scientists estimated how many nucleated cells there were by amplifying reference gene primers. Assay: immunoSEQ multiplex PCR; the TCRdb copy retains only in-frame clones and omits some. D and trimming were read from the DNA, whereas the V and J calls and clone size are those reported in that table. The repertoire holds 130,000 to 150,000 clones, with about 84% as singletons. CDR1 and CDR2 from the germline V gene are LGHDT and YNNKEL (reference sequence). V lost 6 bases, J lost 1 base, and 12 bases lay in between. This CDR3 comprises 15 residues. This clone was counted a single time.

The sequence was obtained from a woman aged 80 or over in a cohort sampled during active or convalescent COVID-19. The V and J genes are TRBV3-1 (or the pseudogene TRBV3-2) and TRBJ1-4; perhaps TRBD1 as D (5 bases). The specimen was peripheral blood. CDR3 DNA sequence: TGTGCCAGCAGTCGTAAGGGGATAACTAATGAAAAACTGTTTTTT. Translated, it gives CASSRKGITNEKLFF.